This T cell receptor beta chain was recovered during a study of HIV-infected children after antiretroviral therapy interruption. Overall study context: Most participating children were previously exposed to EBV and CMV.

Noted treatment: PENTA 11 planned treatment interruption arm or continuous ART arm. From thawed PBMCs, memory CD8+ CD45RO+ CD45RA- T cells were sorted. Germline V gene lookup returns CDR1 MNHNS and CDR2 SASEGT. Germline trimming cut 6 bases from V and 2 bases from J; bases unmatched to any gene: 7. The CDR3 spans 15 residues. Unique molecular identifiers were included in an RNA-based 3' RACE TCR library. TCRdb re-derived calls from the 3' RACE reads in MiXCR, one entry per CDR3 protein. Here the sample spans just over 4,000 distinct CDR3 sequences, more than 4% being singletons. Sequenced here: CD45RO+ CD8+ T cells from PBMCs, pooled from several time points, sampled from a donor given antiretroviral therapy, either interrupted or continuous. Noted subset: memory CD8+ CD45RO+ CD45RA- T cells. The V and J genes are TRBV6-1 and TRBJ2-1; 7 nucleotides line up with TRBD2. The sequence derives from a pool of human donors with HIV. The CDR3: CASREGGAAYNEQFF. The CDR3 DNA follows: TGTGCCAGCAGGGAGGGAGGGGCCGCCTACAATGAGCAGTTCTTC.